By share, the clone carrying this TCR beta chain ranks as medium-sized. Its antigen is not known. One entry per CDR3 protein results from TCRdb running MiXCR on the 5' RACE reads. There are tens of thousands of distinct CDR3 sequences in the sample; roughly 25% occur only once, and 2% to 2.5% lies in the top ten. Tregs were sorted as CD4+CD25+CD127-/low cells. In germline, CDR1 is SGHRS, CDR2 YFSETQ. This CDR3 is built from 15 residues. Trimming cost V 4 bases and J 6 bases; bases outside gene matches: 9. Points from the study as a whole: Greatest tumor Treg TCR overlap was with tumor naive CD4+ cells.

The material sequenced was tumor-infiltrating Tregs sorted from the breast tumor. This receptor was obtained from a female donor with breast cancer. V usage is TRBV5-1 and J usage is TRBJ2-5, with 10 nucleotides matching TRBD1. CDR3: CASSRPGTGVKTQYF. Here the CDR3 DNA reads TGCGCCAGCAGCCGTCCCGGGACAGGGGTAAAGACCCAGTACTTC. The whole variable domain, filled in from reference TRBV5-1 and TRBJ2-5, reads KAGVTQTPRYLIKTRGQQVTLSCSPISGHRSVSWYQQTPGQGLQFLFEYFSETQRNKGNFPGRFSGRQFSNSRSEMNVSTLELGDSALYLCASSRPGTGVKTQYFGPGTRLLVL.